This T cell receptor (beta chain) is from a study of blood T cell repertoires in COVID-19. This clone was seen a single time. How the authors handled the data: Estimates of nucleated cell counts were drawn from the amplification of reference gene primers. This table comes from immunoSEQ multiplex PCR, and its TCRdb copy is limited to in-frame clones, with some not included. From that table come the V and J calls and clone size; the DNA was used to work out D and trimming. The table lists roughly 190,000 clones, roughly 82% of them singletons. Each participant's cohort was designated according to participant-reported clinical history. Sequencing was carried out using PBMCs or T cells enriched from blood (not recorded which). The sequence derives from an older woman with acute COVID-19.

For the CDR3, the DNA is TGTGCCAGCTCACCTCCTGACAGCCCATCTAGAAACACCGGGGAGCTGTTTTTT. Amino acids: CASSPPDSPSRNTGELFF. The rearrangement links TRBV18 to TRBJ2-2, with D tentatively TRBD1 (5 bases). V was cut by 3 bases and J by 2 bases, with 19 bases left in between. This CDR3 contains 18 residues. Germline CDR1 reads KGHSH; CDR2 reads LQKENI.